A selection of T cell receptor beta chains follows, all from one sample in a study of Ad26.COV2.S vaccination and SARS-CoV-2 variants. Some clones are missing from TCRdb's copy, which holds only in-frame ones; the method was immunoSEQ multiplex PCR. The table includes some 350,000 clones, 85% to 90% detected once. The sequencing used peripheral blood, collected in a trial of Ad26.COV2.S vaccine versus placebo. These receptors were taken from a person between 18 and 65 years old who received the Ad26.COV2.S COVID-19 vaccine or a placebo. CDR3s include the opening cysteine and the closing phenylalanine or tryptophan. D genes are given only for firm matches. The size of a clone is reported for some rows only, either as once, few or many, or as a class for expanded clones.

TGTGCCAGCAGTGACGACGGGACATACGGAAACACCATATATTTT CASSDDGTYGNTIYF TRBV2 NA TRBJ1-3 once
TGCAGCGTGGAAGGGGGCGGTACAGTCGTGAACACTGAAGCTTTCTTT CSVEGGGTVVNTEAFF TRBV29-1 TRBD1 TRBJ1-1 few
TGTGCCAGCAGCTTGGTCAGTTTCACTGAAGCTTTCTTT CASSLVSFTEAFF TRBV5-5 NA TRBJ1-1 NA
TGTGCCAGCAGCTATCGGAGCTCCTACGAGCAGTACTTC CASSYRSSYEQYF TRBV5-6 NA TRBJ2-7 many
TGTGCCAGCAGTGATCGGAGCAATCAGCCCCAGCATTTT CASSDRSNQPQHF TRBV6-1 NA TRBJ1-5 NA
TGTGCCAGCAGTTTAGTCGGGATGGCGCAGTTCTTC CASSLVGMAQFF TRBV28 NA TRBJ2-1 NA
TGTGCCAGCAGCTTTGGAGGACAGGATCTCTTAGCCAAAAACATTCAGTACTTC CASSFGGQDLLAKNIQYF TRBV7-9 TRBD1 TRBJ2-4 NA
TGTGCCAGCAGTCCTCGGGACAGGGACACTGAAGCTTTCTTT CASSPRDRDTEAFF TRBV27 TRBD1 TRBJ1-1 NA
TGTGCCAGCAGCCCGGGCGGGACTACGTACACAGATACGCAGTATTTT CASSPGGTTYTDTQYF TRBV5-4 TRBD2 TRBJ2-3 NA
TGTGCCAGCTCACCAGACAGCAATGAGCAGTTCTTC CASSPDSNEQFF TRBV18 NA TRBJ2-1 NA
TGTGCCAGCAGTTACGGGGGCACGGGGTACACTGAAGCTTTCTTT CASSYGGTGYTEAFF TRBV6-6 NA TRBJ1-1 NA
TGTGCCAGTAGTATCGGGACAGGGGGCGCGGGTAGCAATCAGCCCCAGCATTTT CASSIGTGGAGSNQPQHF TRBV19 TRBD1 TRBJ1-5 once
TGTGCCAGCACGGGACTAGCGGGGGTTAATGAGCAGTTCTTC CASTGLAGVNEQFF TRBV7-2 TRBD2 TRBJ2-1 NA
TGTGCCAGCAGCTTAGGGTCGGCGCTTGAAGCTTTCTTT CASSLGSALEAFF TRBV7-2 NA TRBJ1-1 NA
TGTGCCAGCGGACCGGGACGACCTTATGGCTACACCTTC CASGPGRPYGYTF TRBV6-5 NA TRBJ1-2 NA